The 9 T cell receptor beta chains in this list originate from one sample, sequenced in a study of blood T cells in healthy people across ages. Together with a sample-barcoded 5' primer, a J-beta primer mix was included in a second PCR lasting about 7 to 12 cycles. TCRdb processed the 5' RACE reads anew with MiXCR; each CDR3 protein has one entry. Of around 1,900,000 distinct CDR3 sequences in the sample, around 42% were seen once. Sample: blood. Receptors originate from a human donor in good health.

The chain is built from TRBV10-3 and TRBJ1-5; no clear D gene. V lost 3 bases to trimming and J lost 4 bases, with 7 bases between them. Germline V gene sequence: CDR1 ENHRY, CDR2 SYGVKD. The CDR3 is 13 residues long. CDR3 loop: CAISELQNQPQHF. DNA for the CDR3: TGTGCCATCAGTGAACTACAGAATCAGCCCCAGCATTTT.

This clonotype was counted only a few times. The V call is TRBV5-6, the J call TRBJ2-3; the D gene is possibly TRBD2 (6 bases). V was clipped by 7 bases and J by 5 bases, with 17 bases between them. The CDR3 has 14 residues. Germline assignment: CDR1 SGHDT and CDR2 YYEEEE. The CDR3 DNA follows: TGTGCCAGCGCGGGAACCCCCGGAGGAGATACGCAGTATTTT. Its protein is CASAGTPGGDTQYF.

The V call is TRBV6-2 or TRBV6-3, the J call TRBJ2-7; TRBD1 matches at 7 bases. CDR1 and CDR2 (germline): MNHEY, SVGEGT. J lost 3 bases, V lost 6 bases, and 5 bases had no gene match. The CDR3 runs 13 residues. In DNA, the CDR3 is TGTGCCAGCAGAGGCCCAGGGGGCTACGAGCAGTACTTC. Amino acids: CASRGPGGYEQYF.

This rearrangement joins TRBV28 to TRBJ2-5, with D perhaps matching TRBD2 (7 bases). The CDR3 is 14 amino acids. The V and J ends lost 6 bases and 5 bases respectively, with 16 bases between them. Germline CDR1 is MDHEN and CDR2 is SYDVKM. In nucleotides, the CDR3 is TGTGCCAGCAGAACACGGGGGGCCGGGGAGACCCAGTACTTC. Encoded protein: CASRTRGAGETQYF.

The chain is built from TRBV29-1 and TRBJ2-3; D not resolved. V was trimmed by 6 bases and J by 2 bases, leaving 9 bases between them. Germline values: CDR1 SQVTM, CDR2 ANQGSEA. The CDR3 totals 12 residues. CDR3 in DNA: TGCAGCGTCCCCTGGGACACAGATACGCAGTATTTT. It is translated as CSVPWDTDTQYF.

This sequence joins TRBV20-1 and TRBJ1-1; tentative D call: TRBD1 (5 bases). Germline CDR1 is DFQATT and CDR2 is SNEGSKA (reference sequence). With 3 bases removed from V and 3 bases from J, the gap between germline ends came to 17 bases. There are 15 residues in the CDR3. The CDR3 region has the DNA TGCAGTGCTAGGACAGACAGAGTATGGTACACTGAAGCTTTCTTT. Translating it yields CSARTDRVWYTEAFF.

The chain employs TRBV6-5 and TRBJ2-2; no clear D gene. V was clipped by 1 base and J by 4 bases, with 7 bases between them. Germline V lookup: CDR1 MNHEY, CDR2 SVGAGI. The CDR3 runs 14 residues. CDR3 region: CASSYYRVTGELFF. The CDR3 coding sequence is TGTGCCAGCAGTTACTATCGAGTCACCGGGGAGCTGTTTTTT.

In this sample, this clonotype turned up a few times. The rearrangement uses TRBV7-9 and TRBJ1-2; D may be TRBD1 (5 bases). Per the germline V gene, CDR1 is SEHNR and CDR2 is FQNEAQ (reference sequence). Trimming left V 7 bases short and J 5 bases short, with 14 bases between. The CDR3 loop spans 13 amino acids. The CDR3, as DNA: TGTGCCAGCACCGACCCTCCAGGGTATGGCTACACCTTC. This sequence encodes CASTDPPGYGYTF.

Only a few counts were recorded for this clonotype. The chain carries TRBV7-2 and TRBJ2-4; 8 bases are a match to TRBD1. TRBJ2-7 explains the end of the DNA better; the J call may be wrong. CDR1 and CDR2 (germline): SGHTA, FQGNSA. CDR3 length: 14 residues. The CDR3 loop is CASIDRGSTSEQYF. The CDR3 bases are TGTGCCAGCATCGACAGGGGCTCCACCTCCGAGCAGTACTTC.